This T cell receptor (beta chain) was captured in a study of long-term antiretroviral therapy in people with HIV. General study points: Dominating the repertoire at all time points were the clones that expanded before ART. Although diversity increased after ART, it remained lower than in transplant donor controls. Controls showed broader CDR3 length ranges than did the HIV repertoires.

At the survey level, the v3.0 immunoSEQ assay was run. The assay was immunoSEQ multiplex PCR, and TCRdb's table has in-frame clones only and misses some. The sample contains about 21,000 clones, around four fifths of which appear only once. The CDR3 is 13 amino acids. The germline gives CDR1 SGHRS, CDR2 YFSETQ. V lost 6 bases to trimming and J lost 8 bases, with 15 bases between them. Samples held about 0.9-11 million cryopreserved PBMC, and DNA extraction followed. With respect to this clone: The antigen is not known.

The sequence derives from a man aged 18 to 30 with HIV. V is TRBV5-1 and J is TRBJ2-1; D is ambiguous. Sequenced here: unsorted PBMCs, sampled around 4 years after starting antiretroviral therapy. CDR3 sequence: CASTPPARYEQFF. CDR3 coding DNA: TGCGCCAGCACCCCCCCCGCGAGGTATGAGCAGTTCTTC.